Listed below are T cell receptor beta chains from one sample, sequenced in a study of cytomegalovirus exposure and HLA in healthy donors. Assay: immunoSEQ multiplex PCR; the TCRdb copy retains only in-frame clones and omits some. The table includes approximately 140,000 clones, less than 80% detected once. Material for sequencing was PBMCs. The receptors shown here come from a woman between 45 and 60 years old in good health and CMV-seropositive. Both conserved end residues are part of each CDR3. D genes are given only for firm matches. Rows give clone size only sometimes, using once, few, many, or a class for an expanded clone.

v_gene	abundance	d_gene	j_gene	CDR3nt	CDR3aa
TRBV28	-	TRBD1	TRBJ1-2	TGTGCCAGCAGTTCCCCTTCCCGGACAGGTCGAGACTATGGCTACACCTTC	CASSSPSRTGRDYGYTF
TRBV7-9	-	TRBD2	TRBJ2-1	TGTGCCAGCAGCTTAGAACTAGCGCCCTACAATGAGCAGTTCTTC	CASSLELAPYNEQFF
TRBV5-4	-	TRBD1	TRBJ1-4	TGTGCCAGCAGCCTCGACAGGGTAACTAATGAAAAACTGTTTTTT	CASSLDRVTNEKLFF
TRBV30	-	-	TRBJ2-7	TGTGCCTGGAGCTGGGGAGGAGAGCAGTACTTC	CAWSWGGEQYF
TRBV27	-	-	TRBJ2-3	TGTGCCACCTGGGGGCGTACCACAGATACGCAGTATTTT	CATWGRTTDTQYF
TRBV18	-	TRBD1	TRBJ1-6	TGTGCCAGCTCGCAAACGACAGGGCACTATAATTCACCCCTCCACTTT	CASSQTTGHYNSPLHF
TRBV7-4	once	TRBD1	TRBJ1-1	TGTGCCAGCAGCTCCCGACAGGGGGCGCGGGACACTGAAGCTTTCTTT	CASSSRQGARDTEAFF
TRBV15	-	TRBD2	TRBJ2-4	TGTGCCACCAGCAGAGATTTTGGCGGACTAGCCAAAAACAGTCAGTACTTC	CATSRDFGGLAKNSQYF
TRBV15	-	TRBD1	TRBJ1-5	TGTGCCACCAGCAGAGTTCGACAGGGGAGATTGAATCAGCCCCAGCATTTT	CATSRVRQGRLNQPQHF
TRBV19	-	-	TRBJ1-5	TGTGCCAGTAGTAGGGTGAGGGACATAAATCAGCCCCAGCATTTT	CASSRVRDINQPQHF
TRBV6-1	few	TRBD1	TRBJ1-5	TGTGCCAGCACCAGGGGGCGCGAGAGCAATCAGCCCCAGCATTTT	CASTRGRESNQPQHF
TRBV18	-	-	TRBJ1-5	TGTGCCAGCTCACCAACGGGCAATCAGCCCCAGCATTTT	CASSPTGNQPQHF
TRBV7-3	few	TRBD1	TRBJ2-4	TGTGCCAGCAGCTCTGGGACAGGGAACATTCAGTACTTC	CASSSGTGNIQYF
TRBV28	-	-	TRBJ2-7	TGTGCCAGCACCTCCCCAGGCGGCGGGACGGATAGATTCTACGAGCAGTACTTC	CASTSPGGGTDRFYEQYF
TRBV7-2	-	-	TRBJ1-4	TGTGCCAGCAGCTTGAGCGGGGGCGGCACTAATGAAAAACTGTTTTTT	CASSLSGGGTNEKLFF
TRBV4-3	-	TRBD2	TRBJ2-3	TGCGCCAGCAGCCACGGCTCCCCCCCCCTAGCGGGGGCCGGGAGTACGCAGTATTTT	CASSHGSPPLAGAGSTQYF
TRBV2	-	TRBD1	TRBJ1-1	TGTGCCAGCAGTGATTTGGGACAGGCGAACACTGAAGCTTTCTTT	CASSDLGQANTEAFF
TRBV4-3	-	TRBD1	TRBJ1-5	TGCGCCAGCAGCCAAGATCGAACAGGGGATCAGCCCCAGCATTTT	CASSQDRTGDQPQHF
TRBV6-1	-	-	TRBJ1-6	TGTGCCAGCAGTTTTAACCGACAGCATAATTCACCCCTCCACTTT	CASSFNRQHNSPLHF
TRBV4-2	-	TRBD1	TRBJ2-3	TGTGCCAGCAGCCTTGCACAGGGGACCACAGATACGCAGTATTTT	CASSLAQGTTDTQYF
TRBV6-1	-	TRBD1	TRBJ2-7	TGTGCCAGCAAGCAGGACAGGGCGCCCTACGAGCAGTACTTC	CASKQDRAPYEQYF
TRBV28	-	-	TRBJ1-2	TGTGCCATACAACCTTTGGGGGCGGGGGCTAACTATGGCTACACCTTC	CAIQPLGAGANYGYTF
TRBV2	-	-	TRBJ1-2	TGTGCCAGCAGTGAGGACGGGCACCCGATTAGCGCCTTC	CASSEDGHPISAF
TRBV29-1	-	TRBD1	TRBJ2-7	TGCAGCGGAGGACAGGGTGCGTCCTACGAGCAGTACTTC	CSGGQGASYEQYF
TRBV7-3	-	TRBD2	TRBJ2-1	TGTGCCAGCAGCCTAGCGCCTAGCGGCTACAATGAGCAGTTCTTC	CASSLAPSGYNEQFF
TRBV19	few	TRBD1	TRBJ1-5	TGTGCCAGTAGTATTCCGGGACAGGGGCAGGGTCAGCCCCAGCATTTT	CASSIPGQGQGQPQHF
TRBV27	-	-	TRBJ2-7	TGTGCCAGCAGTTTATTGGACAGTTCCTACGAGCAGTACTTC	CASSLLDSSYEQYF